This is a list of T cell receptor beta chains from one sample in a study of post-analysis software for immune sequencing data. TCRdb reprocessed the PCR reads via MiXCR and lists one record per CDR3 protein. The data show 750,000 to 950,000 distinct CDR3 sequences, roughly 50% seen once. The sequenced sample was blood. These receptors came from a girl aged 5-17 years with multiple sclerosis. CDR3s include the opening cysteine and the closing phenylalanine or tryptophan. D genes are given only for firm matches. Where a row states a size, it is once, few, many or the class of an expanded clone; other rows omit it.

TRBJ2-1 TRBD2 TRBV27 12 NA CASRTSGKGQFF TGTGCCAGCAGGACTAGCGGGAAGGGGCAGTTCTTC
TRBJ1-5 NA TRBV12-3/TRBV12-4 13 NA CASSLFRDQPQHF TGTGCCAGCAGTTTATTTAGAGATCAGCCCCAGCATTTT
TRBJ2-7 NA TRBV28 12 NA CASSLRYYEQYF TGTGCCAGCAGCTTGCGCTACTACGAGCAGTACTTC
TRBJ2-7 NA TRBV2 15 NA CASSEALLIRYEQYF TGTGCCAGCAGTGAAGCGCTTCTGATTAGATACGAGCAGTACTTC
TRBJ1-2 NA TRBV20-1 13 NA CSARVQFNYGYTF TGCAGTGCTAGAGTTCAGTTTAACTATGGCTACACCTTC
TRBJ1-1 NA TRBV10-3 14 many CAIREAQRDTEAFF TGTGCCATCAGGGAGGCACAACGGGACACTGAAGCTTTCTTT
TRBJ2-7 TRBD1 TRBV5-1 15 once CASSLGDRVIYEQYF TGCGCCAGCAGCTTGGGGGACAGGGTTATCTACGAGCAGTACTTC
TRBJ2-7 TRBD2 TRBV10-1 18 NA CASSSASWTSGSHYEQYF TGCGCCAGCAGTTCGGCATCATGGACTAGCGGGAGTCACTACGAGCAGTACTTC
TRBJ2-2 NA TRBV20-1 18 NA CSARPLIGGGGHTGELFF TGCAGTGCTAGACCCCTGATCGGAGGCGGGGGCCACACCGGGGAGCTGTTTTTT
TRBJ2-7 TRBD2 TRBV20-1 16 few CSARPTSGDSYYEQYF TGCAGTGCTAGACCGACTAGCGGGGATTCTTACTACGAGCAGTACTTC
TRBJ2-3 TRBD2 TRBV9 14 NA CASSPRSGGDTQYF TGTGCCAGCAGCCCCCGCTCGGGGGGAGATACGCAGTATTTT
TRBJ2-5 TRBD1 TRBV12-3/TRBV12-4 14 few CASSWDRGQETQYF TGTGCCAGCAGTTGGGACAGGGGACAAGAGACCCAGTACTTC
TRBJ2-1 TRBD2 TRBV5-1 16 NA CASSFGGSGRYNEQFF TGCGCTAGCAGCTTCGGTGGTAGCGGGAGGTACAATGAGCAGTTCTTC
TRBJ2-7 TRBD2 TRBV29-1 14 NA CSVVGSGALYEQYF TGCAGCGTTGTAGGTAGCGGGGCCCTCTACGAGCAGTACTTC
TRBJ1-2 TRBD1 TRBV5-1 13 NA CASSLDRAYGYTF TGTGCCAGCAGTTTGGACAGGGCATATGGCTACACCTTC
TRBJ1-4 NA TRBV15 16 NA CATSRARGGTNEKLFF TGTGCCACCAGCAGAGCCCGGGGCGGAACTAATGAAAAACTGTTTTTT
TRBJ2-7 NA TRBV6-5 13 NA CASSNREGYEQYF TGTGCCAGCTCGAACAGGGAGGGTTACGAGCAGTACTTC
TRBJ2-3 NA TRBV20-1 14 once CSVGPNGSTDTQYF TGCAGTGTTGGCCCCAATGGTAGTACAGATACGCAGTATTTT
TRBJ2-1 TRBD2 TRBV4-1 18 NA CASSTPGLAGIRTYEQFF TGCGCCAGCAGCACCCCGGGACTAGCGGGGATACGCACCTACGAGCAGTTCTTC
TRBJ2-7 TRBD2 TRBV5-1 16 many CASSSTGAGGTYEQYF TGCGCCAGCAGCAGTACGGGGGCGGGAGGCACCTACGAGCAGTACTTC
TRBJ2-7 NA TRBV25-1 14 NA CASSEAPRRYEQYF TGTGCCAGCAGTGAAGCCCCTCGGCGCTACGAGCAGTACTTC
TRBJ2-5 TRBD2 TRBV3-1 13 few CASSQGGEETQYF TGTGCCAGCAGCCAGGGGGGGGAAGAGACCCAGTACTTC
TRBJ1-1 NA TRBV29-1 11 NA CSVGRDAEAFF TGCAGCGTTGGGCGAGATGCTGAAGCTTTCTTT
TRBJ2-4 NA TRBV25-1 12 NA CASRSGSGIQYF TGTGCCAGCAGGTCGGGCAGTGGCATTCAGTACTTC
TRBJ2-7 NA TRBV29-1 11 once CSVAICVEQYF TGCAGCGTAGCCATCTGCGTGGAGCAGTACTTC
TRBJ1-1 TRBD1 TRBV6-1 16 few CASSERGTDRATEAFF TGTGCCAGCAGTGAAAGGGGGACCGACAGGGCCACTGAAGCTTTCTTT
TRBJ2-3 NA TRBV29-1 17 NA CSVEDPDPWTDTDTQYF TGCAGCGTTGAAGACCCGGACCCCTGGACCGACACAGATACGCAGTATTTT
TRBJ2-1 NA TRBV5-1 17 NA CASSLASSLSGYNEQFF TGCGCCAGCAGCTTGGCGTCCTCGTTATCGGGGTACAATGAGCAGTTCTTC